The rows below give T cell receptor beta chains drawn from one sample of a study of T cell responses to AZD1222 COVID-19 vaccine. Clones were read by immunoSEQ multiplex PCR, and TCRdb kept only the in-frame ones, dropping some. The data show about 92,000 clones, with over 75% seen just once and under 6.5% held by the top ten. The sample in question was peripheral blood, obtained on day 0 of AZD1222 vaccination. The receptor set was obtained from an adult in good health. CDR3s include the opening cysteine and the closing phenylalanine or tryptophan. D genes are given only for firm matches. Part of the rows lack a size; the others show once, few, many or a class for expanded clones.

d_gene: TRBD1
v_gene: TRBV6-2/TRBV6-3
j_gene: TRBJ1-1
abundance: few
CDR3aa: CASSYLGQGPEAFF
CDR3nt: TGTGCCAGCAGTTACTTGGGACAGGGGCCTGAAGCTTTCTTT

d_gene: NA
v_gene: TRBV5-4
j_gene: TRBJ2-7
abundance: NA
CDR3aa: CASSLIGIGYEQYF
CDR3nt: TGTGCCAGCAGCTTGATAGGTATTGGTTACGAGCAGTACTTC

d_gene: NA
v_gene: TRBV6-6
j_gene: TRBJ2-1
abundance: NA
CDR3aa: CASSPRGTAYNEQFF
CDR3nt: TGTGCCAGCAGTCCCCGGGGGACAGCTTACAATGAGCAGTTCTTC

d_gene: NA
v_gene: TRBV5-4
j_gene: TRBJ2-7
abundance: NA
CDR3aa: CASGKGDTYEQYF
CDR3nt: TGTGCCAGCGGGAAAGGGGACACCTACGAGCAGTACTTC

d_gene: NA
v_gene: TRBV19
j_gene: TRBJ2-7
abundance: once
CDR3aa: CASSIDGEVYEQYF
CDR3nt: TGTGCCAGTAGTATCGACGGAGAAGTCTACGAGCAGTACTTC

d_gene: NA
v_gene: TRBV10-3
j_gene: TRBJ2-7
abundance: NA
CDR3aa: CAISGKQGTTYEQYF
CDR3nt: TGTGCCATCAGTGGAAAACAGGGCACCACCTACGAGCAGTACTTC

d_gene: TRBD1
v_gene: TRBV5-1
j_gene: TRBJ1-1
abundance: NA
CDR3aa: CASSPTQGTINTEAFF
CDR3nt: TGCGCCAGCAGCCCAACACAGGGGACAATTAACACTGAAGCTTTCTTT

d_gene: NA
v_gene: TRBV5-5
j_gene: TRBJ1-1
abundance: once
CDR3aa: CASSLEPSTFF
CDR3nt: TGTGCCAGCAGCTTGGAGCCGTCGACTTTCTTT

d_gene: NA
v_gene: TRBV2
j_gene: TRBJ2-7
abundance: NA
CDR3aa: CASSEAGLGAKSLEQYF
CDR3nt: TGTGCCAGCAGTGAAGCGGGTTTGGGGGCAAAGTCCCTCGAGCAGTACTTC

d_gene: NA
v_gene: TRBV30
j_gene: TRBJ2-2
abundance: NA
CDR3aa: CAWSNPAGNTGELFF
CDR3nt: TGTGCCTGGAGTAATCCAGCGGGGAACACCGGGGAGCTGTTTTTT

d_gene: NA
v_gene: TRBV27
j_gene: TRBJ1-2
abundance: once
CDR3aa: CASSLYMDGLYGYTF
CDR3nt: TGTGCCAGCAGTTTATATATGGACGGACTCTATGGCTACACCTTC

d_gene: TRBD2
v_gene: TRBV6-1
j_gene: TRBJ2-3
abundance: NA
CDR3aa: CASSDGGGPNTQYF
CDR3nt: TGTGCCAGCAGTGATGGGGGGGGTCCGAATACGCAGTATTTT

d_gene: NA
v_gene: TRBV25-1
j_gene: TRBJ1-2
abundance: NA
CDR3aa: CASSQGHGYTF
CDR3nt: TGTGCCAGCAGCCAGGGGCACGGCTACACCTTC

d_gene: TRBD1
v_gene: TRBV24-1
j_gene: TRBJ2-5
abundance: NA
CDR3aa: CATSEPDRGLSEETQYF
CDR3nt: TGTGCCACCAGTGAGCCGGACAGGGGGCTTAGTGAAGAGACCCAGTACTTC

d_gene: NA
v_gene: TRBV9
j_gene: TRBJ1-6
abundance: NA
CDR3aa: CASSTYGSPLHF
CDR3nt: TGTGCCAGCAGCACCTATGGTTCACCCCTCCACTTT

d_gene: TRBD2
v_gene: TRBV4-1
j_gene: TRBJ2-7
abundance: once
CDR3aa: CASSQVGLAGISYEQYF
CDR3nt: TGCGCCAGCAGCCAAGTCGGGCTAGCGGGTATCTCCTACGAGCAGTACTTC

d_gene: NA
v_gene: TRBV4-1
j_gene: TRBJ2-1
abundance: NA
CDR3aa: CASSQEGQVRASEQFF
CDR3nt: TGCGCCAGCAGCCAAGAGGGCCAGGTTCGCGCGAGTGAGCAGTTCTTC

d_gene: NA
v_gene: TRBV2
j_gene: TRBJ1-5
abundance: NA
CDR3aa: CASGSLGPQHF
CDR3nt: TGTGCCAGCGGATCGTTAGGGCCCCAGCATTTT